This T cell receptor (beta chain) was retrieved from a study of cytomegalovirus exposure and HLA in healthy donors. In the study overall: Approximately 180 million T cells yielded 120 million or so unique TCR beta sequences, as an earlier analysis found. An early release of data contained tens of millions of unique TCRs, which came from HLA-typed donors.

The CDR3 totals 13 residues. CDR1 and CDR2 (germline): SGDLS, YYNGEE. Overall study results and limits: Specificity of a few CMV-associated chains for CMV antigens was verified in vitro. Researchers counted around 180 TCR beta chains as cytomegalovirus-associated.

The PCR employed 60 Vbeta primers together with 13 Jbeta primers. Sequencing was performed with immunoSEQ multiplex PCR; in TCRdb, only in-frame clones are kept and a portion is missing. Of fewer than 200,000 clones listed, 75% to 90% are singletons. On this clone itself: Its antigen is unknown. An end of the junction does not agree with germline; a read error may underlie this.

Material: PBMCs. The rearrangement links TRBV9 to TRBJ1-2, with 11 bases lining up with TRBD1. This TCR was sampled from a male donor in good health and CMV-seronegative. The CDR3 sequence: CVSSRGQGGGYTF. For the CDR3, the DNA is TGTGTCAGCAGCCGGGGACAGGGGGGCGGCTACACCTTC. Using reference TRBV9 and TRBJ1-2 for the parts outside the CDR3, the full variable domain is DSGVTQTPKHLITATGQRVTLRCSPRSGDLSVYWYQQSLDQGLQFLIQYYNGEERAKGNILERFSAQQFPDLHSELNLSSLELGDSALYFCVSSRGQGGGYTFGSGTRLTVV.